Each of the 22 T cell receptor beta chains below was sequenced from the same sample in a study of blood T cell repertoires in COVID-19. TCRdb's table, derived via immunoSEQ multiplex PCR, lists solely in-frame clones and lacks some. The profile shows fewer than 100,000 clones, 86% of them singletons. Sequenced sample: peripheral blood. The source is a man in his sixties with acute or convalescent COVID-19.

This clone appeared a few times. J is TRBJ2-2 and V is TRBV18; D gene unclear. The germline V gene encodes CDR1 KGHSH and CDR2 LQKENI. Trimming took 4 bases from V and 2 from J, leaving 2 bases between them. The CDR3 has 12 amino acids. CDR3 nucleotides: TGTGCCAGCTCACTAAACACCGGGGAGCTGTTTTTT. Translated: CASSLNTGELFF.

The chain links TRBV18 to TRBJ2-3, with unresolved D. The CDR3 is 13 residues long. V was pared by 8 bases and J by 1 base, with 10 bases between. CDR1 and CDR2 from the germline V gene are KGHSH and LQKENI. CDR3 region: CASRHTRTDTQYF. The CDR3 DNA reads TGTGCCAGCAGACACACCCGCACAGATACGCAGTATTTT.

This chain links TRBV14 with TRBJ2-2; D may be TRBD2 (6 bases). V lost 3 bases and J 1 base, leaving 12 bases between the germline ends. CDR1 is SGHDN, CDR2 FVKESK, per germline. This CDR3 comprises 16 residues. In DNA form, the CDR3 reads TGTGCCAGCAGCCACACGGGAGCCCTGAACACCGGGGAGCTGTTTTTT. Translating it yields CASSHTGALNTGELFF.

This clone was detected only a few times. The V gene is TRBV4-1, the J gene TRBJ2-1; D ambiguous. The CDR3 totals 16 residues. Germline V gene data show CDR1 as MGHRA and CDR2 as YSYEKL. V lost 5 bases and J lost 2, with 16 bases in between. The CDR3 nucleotides are TGCGCCAGCAGCTCCCCCAGAGGCGCCCCCTACAATGAGCAGTTCTTC. Protein sequence: CASSSPRGAPYNEQFF.

The chain links TRBV11-3 to TRBJ1-1; D is uncertain. Trimming removed 6 bases from V and 5 bases from J, with 13 bases in between. The CDR3 spans 13 residues. Per the germline V gene, CDR1 is SGHNT and CDR2 is YENEEA. DNA of the CDR3: TGTGCCAGCAGTTTAAACATGGTGACTGAAGCTTTCTTT. It is translated as CASSLNMVTEAFF. Using reference TRBV11-3 and TRBJ1-1 for the parts outside the CDR3, the full variable domain is EAGVVQSPRYKIIEKKQPVAFWCNPISGHNTLYWYLQNLGQGPELLIRYENEEAVDDSQLPKDRFSAERLKGVDSTLKIQPAELGDSAVYLCASSLNMVTEAFFGQGTRLTVV.

J is TRBJ1-3 and V is TRBV19; D gene ambiguous. CDR1 LNHDA and CDR2 SQIVND come from the germline V gene (reference sequence). With 7 bases removed from V and 0 bases from J, the gap between germline ends came to 16 bases. The CDR3 length is 16 residues. CDR3: CASTPTRSSSGNTIYF. The CDR3 region has the DNA TGTGCCAGTACCCCCACCCGGTCGAGCTCTGGAAACACCATATATTTT.

The gene calls are TRBV7-3 and TRBJ2-1; D gene unclear. From germline, CDR1 is SGHTA and CDR2 FQGTGA. V lost 2 bases, J lost 10 bases, and 12 bases lay in between. CDR3 length: 13 amino acids. For the CDR3, the DNA is TGTGCCAGCAGCTTAGGAGCGAACCTCGAGCAGTTCTTC. Translated: CASSLGANLEQFF.

This clone was observed a handful of times. The chain carries TRBV5-4 and TRBJ2-1, with D possibly TRBD1 on 5 matching bases. Germline V CDR1 and CDR2: SGHNT, YYREEE (reference sequence). V lost 9 bases to trimming and J lost 7 bases, with 23 bases between them. This CDR3 comprises 15 residues. The CDR3 reads CAIQEGKGLVNEQFF. The CDR3 nucleotides read TGTGCCATACAAGAAGGGAAGGGGTTAGTGAATGAGCAGTTCTTC.

The chain has TRBV11-3 and TRBJ2-1, with 7 positions matching TRBD1. The V gene's germline CDR1 is SGHNT and CDR2 YENEEA. CDR3 length: 14 residues. V lost 5 bases, J lost 4 bases, and 5 bases stayed unmatched. CDR3 residues: CASSTGTAYNEQFF. The CDR3 nucleotides read TGTGCCAGCAGCACCGGGACAGCGTACAATGAGCAGTTCTTC.

This clone showed up just once. One end of the junction does not line up with germline, which may come from a read error. The chain carries TRBV19 and TRBJ1-1, with D perhaps TRBD1 (6 bases). The CDR3 covers 14 residues. Germline V gene data show CDR1 as LNHDA and CDR2 as SQIVND (reference sequence). The DNA of the CDR3 is TGTGCCAGTACTATAGGACAGACGAACACTGAAGCTTTCTTT. Translated: CASTIGQTNTEAFF.

In this sample, this clone turned up once. The chain joins TRBV30 to TRBJ2-7; weak D call: TRBD1 (5 bases). Trimming left V 0 bases short and J 5 bases short, with 17 bases between. Per the germline V gene, CDR1 is GTSNPN and CDR2 is SVGIG (reference sequence). The CDR3 spans 15 residues. The chain's CDR3 is CAWSVAGARSHEQYF. The CDR3 nucleotides are TGTGCCTGGAGTGTAGCTGGGGCGAGGTCTCACGAGCAGTACTTC.

The rearrangement links TRBV5-1 to TRBJ2-2; D ambiguous. Trimming pared 0 bases from V and 2 bases from J, leaving 5 bases between. This CDR3 is 14 amino acids long. The germline CDR1 and CDR2 sequences are SGHRS and YFSETQ. The CDR3 region is CASSLGGNTGELFF. The DNA for the CDR3 is TGCGCCAGCAGCTTGGGAGGTAACACCGGGGAGCTGTTTTTT.

The V and J genes are TRBV11-2 and TRBJ1-2; 8 nucleotides agree with TRBD1. The CDR3 is made up of 15 amino acids. Germline CDR1 reads SGHAT; CDR2 reads FQNNGV. V dropped 4 bases and J dropped 5; count of bases not matched to a gene: 9. The DNA for the CDR3 is TGTGCCAGCAGCTCAAACAGGGGGGCAGCGTATGGCTACACCTTC. It encodes CASSSNRGAAYGYTF. The full variable domain, with the rest looked up from reference TRBV11-2 and TRBJ1-2, is EAGVAQSPRYKIIEKRQSVAFWCNPISGHATLYWYQQILGQGPKLLIQFQNNGVVDDSQLPKDRFSAERLKGVDSTLKIQPAKLEDSAVYLCASSSNRGAAYGYTFGSGTRLTVV.

V and J are TRBV7-2 and TRBJ2-1; maybe TRBD1 (5 bases). Trimming pared 5 bases from V and 6 bases from J, leaving 14 bases between. CDR3 length equals 14 residues. CDR1 and CDR2 from the germline V gene are SGHTA and FQGNSA. The CDR3 sequence: CASSPDRVSNEQFF. The DNA for the CDR3 is TGTGCCAGCAGCCCAGACAGAGTGAGCAATGAGCAGTTCTTC.

The gene calls are TRBV6-5 and TRBJ2-2; 10 nucleotides agree with TRBD2. V trimming: 6 bases; J trimming: 5 bases; junction bases outside the gene matches: 3. Per germline, CDR1 MNHEY and CDR2 SVGAGI. CDR3 length equals 14 residues. The CDR3 loop reads CASRAGGRTGELFF. The CDR3 nucleotides read TGTGCCAGCAGAGCGGGGGGGAGGACCGGGGAGCTGTTTTTT.

V usage is TRBV10-3 and J usage is TRBJ1-3; the D is unclear. The CDR3 is 15 amino acids. V lost 5 bases and J 4 bases, leaving 15 bases between the germline ends. In germline, CDR1 is ENHRY, CDR2 SYGVKD. The CDR3, as DNA: TGTGCCATCAGTTCGGGTGCTCTTGACGGAAACACCATATATTTT. Encoded protein: CAISSGALDGNTIYF.

The V gene is TRBV30, the J gene TRBJ1-3; D call uncertain. There are 14 residues in the CDR3. The V end lost 2 bases, the J end lost 0 bases, and 8 bases lay between the germline ends. Germline V lookup: CDR1 GTSNPN, CDR2 SVGIG (reference sequence). In nucleotides, the CDR3 is TGTGCCTGGAGTCCCTCCCCCTCTGGAAACACCATATATTTT. It codes for CAWSPSPSGNTIYF. Looking up the rest from reference TRBV30 and TRBJ1-3 gives the full variable domain: SQTIHQWPATLVQPVGSPLSLECTVEGTSNPNLYWYRQAAGRGLQLLFYSVGIGQISSEVPQNLSASRPQDRQFILSSKKLLLSDSGFYLCAWSPSPSGNTIYFGEGSWLTVV.

The chain is built from TRBV5-1 and TRBJ2-5; 8 bases fit TRBD2. The V and J ends lost 3 bases and 2 bases, in that order; junction bases with no gene match: 6. This CDR3 contains 15 residues. Germline V lookup: CDR1 SGHRS, CDR2 YFSETQ. The CDR3 protein is CASSWSGSTQETQYF. The CDR3 DNA is TGCGCCAGCAGCTGGAGCGGGAGCACACAAGAGACCCAGTACTTC.

The chain couples TRBV10-3 to TRBJ1-1, with 9 bases that match TRBD1. Germline V lookup: CDR1 ENHRY, CDR2 SYGVKD. Unmatched junction bases numbered 5, after V lost 5 bases and J lost 7 bases. The CDR3 runs 13 residues. The CDR3 nucleotides read TGTGCCATCAGTAGGACAGGGGCTGGTGAAGCTTTCTTT. The encoded protein is CAISRTGAGEAFF.

The chain combines TRBV2 with TRBJ1-1, with D maybe TRBD1 (6 bases). CDR3 size: 15 residues. Trimming took 0 bases from V and 4 from J, leaving 12 bases between them. Germline V CDR1 and CDR2: SNHLY, FYNNEI. The CDR3 nucleotides are TGTGCCAGCAGTGAAGCCGGCGAAGGGGGCACTGAAGCTTTCTTT. This encodes CASSEAGEGGTEAFF. The whole variable domain, filled in from reference TRBV2 and TRBJ1-1, reads EPEVTQTPSHQVTQMGQEVILRCVPISNHLYFYWYRQILGQKVEFLVSFYNNEISEKSEIFDDQFSVERPDGSNFTLKIRSTKLEDSAMYFCASSEAGEGGTEAFFGQGTRLTVV.

The gene calls are TRBV7-6 and TRBJ2-3; perhaps TRBD1 as D (5 bases). Germline loops: CDR1 SGHVS, CDR2 FNYEAQ. The CDR3 runs 16 residues. V gave up 0 bases and J gave up 4 bases, with 14 bases separating them. For the CDR3, the DNA is TGTGCCAGCAGCTTAGCATGGGGCTTTGACGCAGATACGCAGTATTTT. It codes for CASSLAWGFDADTQYF.

The chain couples TRBV7-2 to TRBJ2-1; 7 nucleotides agree with TRBD2. The CDR3 has 17 amino acids. V trimming: 1 base; J trimming: 4 bases; junction bases outside the gene matches: 10. The germline gives CDR1 SGHTA, CDR2 FQGNSA. The CDR3 DNA follows: TGTGCCAGCAGCTTAGAAGATCGGCTAGCGGATTACAATGAGCAGTTCTTC. This sequence encodes CASSLEDRLADYNEQFF.